The rows below give T cell receptor beta chains drawn from one sample of a study of cytomegalovirus exposure and HLA in healthy donors. Profiling relied on immunoSEQ multiplex PCR, and the TCRdb table lists in-frame clones only, not all of them. The sample records more than 85,000 clones, 84% being singletons. Sequenced sample: PBMCs. These receptors were obtained from a young woman in good health and CMV-seronegative. Both conserved end residues are part of each CDR3. The D gene is left open where the match is weak. Some rows have no size entry. The others give once, few or many, or a class for an expanded clone.

J gene,D gene,V gene,clone size,CDR3 DNA,CDR3 protein
TRBJ2-1,TRBD1,TRBV25-1,-,TGTGCCAGCAGTGAAGCAGGGGGCGGTGAGCAGTTCTTC,CASSEAGGGEQFF
TRBJ1-3,-,TRBV19,-,TGTGCCAGTAGTATTACTTTCCTTGGAAACACCATATATTTT,CASSITFLGNTIYF
TRBJ2-2,-,TRBV7-2,-,TGTGCCAGCAGCCCCCTAAACACCGGGGAGCTGTTTTTT,CASSPLNTGELFF
TRBJ2-7,TRBD1,TRBV5-1,-,TGCGCCAGCAGCTTGGGTGACAGGGTCGGCGAGCAGTACTTC,CASSLGDRVGEQYF
TRBJ2-3,TRBD1,TRBV4-3,-,TGCGCCAGCAGCCAGTCCAGGGGGCGCCCAGATACGCAGTATTTT,CASSQSRGRPDTQYF
TRBJ1-6,-,TRBV19,-,TGTGCCAGTAGTGCCTCAGGGGTATCACCCCTCCACTTT,CASSASGVSPLHF
TRBJ2-5,-,TRBV21-1,-,TGTGCCAGCAGCTCGTCCGCTAGCGGGGAGATCCAAGAGACCCAGTACTTC,CASSSSASGEIQETQYF
TRBJ2-3,-,TRBV28,few,TGTGCCAGCATTCCCGGGATAAGGGCGGTAGATACGCAGTATTTT,CASIPGIRAVDTQYF
TRBJ2-1,-,TRBV28,-,TGTGCCAGCAGCCGGGACTCGTCATACAATGAGCAGTTCTTC,CASSRDSSYNEQFF
TRBJ2-4,TRBD2,TRBV6-5,once,TGTGCCAGCAGTCTAGCGGGGCCAGTAAACATTCAGTACTTC,CASSLAGPVNIQYF
TRBJ2-7,-,TRBV7-9,once,TGTGCCAGCAGCTCAGGAGACAGTCGCTACGAGCAGTACTTC,CASSSGDSRYEQYF
TRBJ2-3,TRBD2,TRBV28,-,TGTGCCAGCAGTATCCCCGGGAACTACGCTAGCGGGGGGGCTGGGGATACGCAGTATTTT,CASSIPGNYASGGAGDTQYF
TRBJ2-2,-,TRBV5-1,-,TGCGCCAGCAGCTTGAATACAGGCACCGGGGAGCTGTTTTTT,CASSLNTGTGELFF
TRBJ1-3,-,TRBV7-2,-,TGTGCCAGCAGCTTAGGACCTGAGGGCGCTGGAAACACCATATATTTT,CASSLGPEGAGNTIYF
TRBJ1-1,-,TRBV7-6,-,TGTGCCAGCAGCTTCTTACAGGGAAACACTGAAGCTTTCTTT,CASSFLQGNTEAFF
TRBJ1-6,-,TRBV7-8,-,TGTGCCAGCAGCTTATTCCGCGGACAAGCATTCCAAAGCTCCTATAATTCACCCCTCCACTTT,CASSLFRGQAFQSSYNSPLHF
TRBJ2-5,TRBD2,TRBV5-4,-,TGTGCCAGCAGCACGGGACTAGCGGGAGAGACCCAGTACTTC,CASSTGLAGETQYF
TRBJ2-1,TRBD2,TRBV25-1,-,TGTGCCAGCAGTGAACCCGGGACTAGCGGGACCCGGAATGAGCAGTTCTTC,CASSEPGTSGTRNEQFF
TRBJ2-2,TRBD2,TRBV10-2,few,TGCGCCAGCAGTGAGTCCCAGCGGGGCGGGGAGCTGTTTTTT,CASSESQRGGELFF
TRBJ2-1,-,TRBV7-2,-,TGTGCCAGCAGCTTAGAGAGACAGATCTACAATGAGCAGTTCTTC,CASSLERQIYNEQFF
TRBJ2-5,TRBD2,TRBV18,-,TGTGCCAGCTCACCACCCTTCCCCCTAGCGGGAGCTGCAGAGACCCAGTACTTC,CASSPPFPLAGAAETQYF
TRBJ2-7,TRBD1,TRBV5-4,-,TGTGCCAGCAGCTTGGACAGGGGAAGCTACGAGCAGTACTTC,CASSLDRGSYEQYF
TRBJ1-2,-,TRBV5-6,-,TGTGCCAGCAGCTTTCGATCTAATGGCTACACCTTC,CASSFRSNGYTF
TRBJ1-1,-,TRBV6-6,-,TGTGCCAGCAGTACAGGGTTTGGTGACACTGAAGCTTTCTTT,CASSTGFGDTEAFF
TRBJ2-3,-,TRBV7-9,-,TGTGCCAGCAGCTATAGGGGATCAGATACGCAGTATTTT,CASSYRGSDTQYF
TRBJ2-3,-,TRBV5-4,-,TGTGCCAGCAGCTTAGGGCTATTCGAGGGAGATACGCAGTATTTT,CASSLGLFEGDTQYF
TRBJ1-5,TRBD1,TRBV6-5,-,TGTGCCAGCAGTCCTGGACAGGGCCAGCCCCAGCATTTT,CASSPGQGQPQHF
TRBJ1-4,-,TRBV4-3,-,TGCGCCAGCAGCCAAGACCTCACAGGGAAAACTAATGAAAAACTGTTTTTT,CASSQDLTGKTNEKLFF
TRBJ2-5,TRBD2,TRBV11-1,-,TGTGCCAGCAGCTGGGCCGGGGGGGCCCGGGAGACCCAGTACTTC,CASSWAGGARETQYF
TRBJ2-5,TRBD2,TRBV6-1,-,TGTGCCAGCAGTGTCATCGGGGGGGCCATGGAGACCCAGTACTTC,CASSVIGGAMETQYF
TRBJ2-7,-,TRBV2,-,TGTGCCAGCATGAGTAGCGCCCTTCGGGAGCAGTACTTC,CASMSSALREQYF
TRBJ2-7,-,TRBV4-1,-,TGCGCCAGCAGCCCTCTAACTAATAGGGGCTCCTACGAGCAGTACTTC,CASSPLTNRGSYEQYF
TRBJ2-1,TRBD1,TRBV5-1,once,TGCGCCAGCAGAGGGGGGACAGGGTCCCACAATGAGCAGTTCTTC,CASRGGTGSHNEQFF
TRBJ2-3,-,TRBV6-6,-,TGTGCCAGCAGTTACCTTATGCGGAGGGCCACAGATACGCAGTATTTT,CASSYLMRRATDTQYF
TRBJ2-1,-,TRBV7-9,-,TGTGCCAGCAGCTTAGTAGAGAGACTCGAGCAGTTCTTC,CASSLVERLEQFF
TRBJ1-5,-,TRBV7-4,-,TGTGCCAGCAGCCCGCCCCCGTCCTTCTTCACTAAACAGCCCCAGCATTTT,CASSPPPSFFTKQPQHF
TRBJ2-4,-,TRBV5-1,-,TGCGCCAGCAGCCATGGTTGGGGGGACGGGGAAAACATTCAGTACTTC,CASSHGWGDGENIQYF